The 27 T cell receptor beta chains below come from one sample, sequenced in a study of cytomegalovirus exposure and HLA in healthy donors. Researchers ran the PCR with 60 Vbeta and 13 Jbeta primers. Clones were sequenced by immunoSEQ multiplex PCR, and TCRdb holds only the in-frame ones, with some missing. The sample holds some 150,000 clones, about 80% seen once. Specimen: PBMCs. The receptors were gathered from a woman aged 45-60 years in good health and CMV-seronegative.

This clone is a singleton in its sample. This chain joins TRBV28 and TRBJ1-2; D ambiguous. CDR1 and CDR2 from the germline V gene are MDHEN and SYDVKM. The CDR3 spans 11 residues. The V end lost 1 base, the J end lost 10 bases, and 7 bases lay between the germline ends. The CDR3 region has the DNA TGTGCCAGCAGTTTATCCCGCTACTACACCTTC. Translated, it gives CASSLSRYYTF.

This chain links TRBV28 with TRBJ1-5; 11 positions agree with TRBD1. J lost 6 bases, V lost 5 bases, and 6 bases had no gene match. The CDR3 spans 15 residues. CDR1 is MDHEN, CDR2 SYDVKM, per germline. CDR3: CASSVGQGAAQPQHF. In nucleotides, the CDR3 is TGTGCCAGCAGTGTAGGACAGGGGGCGGCTCAGCCCCAGCATTTT.

The rearrangement joins TRBV7-9 to TRBJ1-1, with D hard to call. Germline loops: CDR1 SEHNR, CDR2 FQNEAQ (reference sequence). The V gene lost 6 bases and the J gene lost 1 base, with 9 bases spanning the gap. The CDR3 covers 13 residues. CDR3 loop: CASSPPSNTEAFF. The DNA of the CDR3 is TGTGCCAGCAGTCCCCCGTCGAACACTGAAGCTTTCTTT. The variable domain in full, with the rest retrieved from reference TRBV7-9 and TRBJ1-1, is DTGVSQNPRHKITKRGQNVTFRCDPISEHNRLYWYRQTLGQGPEFLTYFQNEAQLEKSRLLSDRFSAERPKGSFSTLEIQRTEQGDSAMYLCASSPPSNTEAFFGQGTRLTVV.

This clone was seen only a few times. The chain employs TRBV28 and TRBJ2-1; TRBD2 matches 11 bases. This CDR3 has 21 amino acids. Trimming cost V 2 bases and J 0 bases; bases outside gene matches: 15. Germline lookup yields CDR1 MDHEN and CDR2 SYDVKM. The CDR3 protein is CASSLPLPGLAATSSYNEQFF. Here the CDR3 DNA reads TGTGCCAGCAGTTTACCCCTTCCGGGACTAGCGGCTACGAGCTCCTACAATGAGCAGTTCTTC.

This clone has more than one count but fewer than ten. J is TRBJ2-7 and V is TRBV28, with a weak D call TRBD1 (6 bases). In germline, CDR1 is MDHEN, CDR2 SYDVKM. The CDR3 is 16 residues long. V dropped 4 bases and J dropped 2 bases, with 18 bases sitting between them. CDR3 protein: CASSSPTGPPPYEQYF. CDR3 sequence (DNA): TGTGCCAGCAGTTCCCCGACAGGACCCCCTCCCTACGAGCAGTACTTC.

The chain recombines TRBV10-2 with TRBJ2-7, with TRBD2 matching 9 bases. The CDR3 runs to 15 residues. Germline assignment: CDR1 WSHSY and CDR2 SAAADI. The J segment lost 2 bases and the V segment lost 4 bases, leaving 6 bases of the junction unmatched. The CDR3 DNA reads TGCGCCAGCAGTGCTGGAGCGGGGGGCCCCTACGAGCAGTACTTC. It codes for CASSAGAGGPYEQYF.

The chain has TRBV7-9 and TRBJ2-7; D perhaps matches TRBD2 (5 bases). Germline CDR1 and CDR2: SEHNR and FQNEAQ (reference sequence). The CDR3 has 14 amino acids. Trimming removed 5 bases at V and 3 bases at J, with 14 bases between. Here the CDR3 DNA reads TGTGCCAGCAGCCCTGCCGGACTCAACTACGAGCAGTACTTC. It specifies CASSPAGLNYEQYF.

This chain connects TRBV7-9 to TRBJ1-2; TRBD1 aligns across 7 bases. This CDR3 contains 15 residues. V lost 2 bases, J lost 0 bases, and 3 bases stayed unmatched. Germline V gives CDR1 SEHNR, CDR2 FQNEAQ (reference sequence). CDR3 DNA: TGTGCCAGCAGCTTAAGAACAGGGGCTAACTATGGCTACACCTTC. This gives the protein CASSLRTGANYGYTF.

The chain links TRBV7-3 to TRBJ2-7; 9 nucleotides line up with TRBD2. Trimming removed 5 bases from V and 4 bases from J; junction bases left unmatched: 9. There are 15 residues in the CDR3. The germline gives CDR1 SGHTA, CDR2 FQGTGA. The chain's CDR3 is CASSPQAGGVYEQYF. DNA for the CDR3: TGTGCCAGCAGCCCCCAAGCGGGAGGAGTTTACGAGCAGTACTTC.

This clone was observed a handful of times. The chain recombines TRBV5-4 with TRBJ2-5, with 8 bases that match TRBD2. The germline V gene has CDR1 SGHNT and CDR2 YYREEE (reference sequence). V dropped 1 base and J dropped 1; count of bases not matched to a gene: 6. The CDR3 totals 16 residues. The CDR3 DNA sequence: TGTGCCAGCAGCTTGAGGGGTAGCGGGGCCCAAGAGACCCAGTACTTC. Protein sequence: CASSLRGSGAQETQYF.

The chain employs TRBV4-1 and TRBJ2-1; 8 positions agree with TRBD1. The CDR3 extends over 17 amino acids. Trimming removed 4 bases from V and 6 bases from J; junction bases left unmatched: 14. Germline V gives CDR1 MGHRA, CDR2 YSYEKL. CDR3 sequence: CASSPHGNRDRGNEQFF. CDR3 bases: TGCGCCAGCAGCCCCCATGGAAACCGCGACAGGGGCAATGAGCAGTTCTTC.

CDR3 sequence (DNA): TGTGCCAGCAGCTTGAGTGGGGGGACCTCCTACGAGCAGTACTTC. This encodes CASSLSGGTSYEQYF. The rearrangement links TRBV5-4 to TRBJ2-7; D possibly corresponds to TRBD2 (6 bases). The V gene's germline CDR1 is SGHNT and CDR2 YYREEE (reference sequence). The CDR3 contains 15 residues. V shed 1 base and J shed 0 bases, with 11 bases lying between them.

This clone was detected only a few times. The chain recombines TRBV5-1 with TRBJ2-1; TRBD2 is a possible D gene (5 bases). V lost 2 bases and J 8 bases, leaving 14 bases between the germline ends. In germline, CDR1 is SGHRS, CDR2 YFSETQ. The length of the CDR3 is 14 residues. For the CDR3, the DNA is TGCGCCAGCAGCTTTAAAAACGGAGGAGATGAGCAGTTCTTC. Encoded protein: CASSFKNGGDEQFF.

With regard to this clone: This sample also contains other DNA sequences that code for the same CDR3. The chain uses TRBV5-1 and TRBJ1-1; TRBD1 matches at 8 bases. In germline, CDR1 is SGHRS, CDR2 YFSETQ. J gave up 1 base and V 4 bases, and 3 bases lay outside the gene matches. The CDR3 length is 14 residues. The CDR3 DNA reads as TGCGCCAGCAGCCCAGGACAGGGGAACACTGAAGCTTTCTTT. Encoded protein: CASSPGQGNTEAFF.

The chain links TRBV30 to TRBJ1-1; weak D call: TRBD1 (5 bases). Germline V CDR1 and CDR2: GTSNPN, SVGIG (reference sequence). V lost 5 bases and J lost 5, with 15 bases in between. The CDR3 length is 13 residues. As DNA, the CDR3 is TGTGCCTGGGCTCAGGGCCTGGATACTGAAGCTTTCTTT. It is translated as CAWAQGLDTEAFF.

The V call is TRBV4-2, the J call TRBJ2-5; 12 bases are a match to TRBD2. The length of the CDR3 is 16 residues. Germline V CDR1 and CDR2: LGHNA, YNFKEQ. V trimming: 2 bases; J trimming: 1 base; junction bases outside the gene matches: 2. The CDR3 reads CASSQRLAGAQETQYF. The CDR3 DNA reads TGTGCCAGCAGCCAAAGACTAGCGGGAGCCCAAGAGACCCAGTACTTC.

The J gene is TRBJ2-5, the V gene TRBV5-5; 10 bases align to TRBD1. Germline V gives CDR1 SGHKS, CDR2 YYEKEE (reference sequence). The CDR3 contains 16 residues. V shed 0 bases and J 3 bases; nucleotides not matched to a gene: 5. The CDR3 loop is CASSLAIGQGEETQYF. The CDR3 bases are TGTGCCAGCAGCTTGGCTATCGGACAGGGGGAAGAGACCCAGTACTTC.

The chain combines TRBV28 with TRBJ1-2, with D possibly being TRBD1 (5 bases). V lost 6 bases, J lost 6 bases, and 11 bases lay in between. The CDR3 is 12 amino acids. The germline V gene encodes CDR1 MDHEN and CDR2 SYDVKM. CDR3 protein: CASSIPGNGYTF. CDR3 DNA sequence: TGTGCCAGCAGCATCCCAGGGAATGGCTACACCTTC.

The gene calls are TRBV6-6 and TRBJ1-3, with unresolved D. Germline V CDR1 and CDR2: MNHNY, SVGAGI (reference sequence). V lost 2 bases, J lost 2 bases, and 10 bases lay in between. The CDR3 consists of 15 residues. CDR3 sequence: CASSYGRGAGNTIYF. The CDR3 coding sequence is TGTGCCAGCAGTTACGGGCGCGGGGCTGGAAACACCATATATTTT.

Here the CDR3 DNA reads TGTGCCAGCAGCTTGTGGTCAGGGATAGGTCAGCCCCAGCATTTT. Translation gives CASSLWSGIGQPQHF. The V gene is TRBV5-5, the J gene TRBJ1-5, with D perhaps matching TRBD1 (5 bases). The germline V and J ends were trimmed by 1 base and 6 bases, with 14 bases remaining between them. CDR3 length equals 15 residues. The V gene's germline CDR1 is SGHKS and CDR2 YYEKEE (reference sequence). Supplemented by reference TRBV5-5 and TRBJ1-5, the full variable domain reads DAGVTQSPTHLIKTRGQQVTLRCSPISGHKSVSWYQQVLGQGPQFIFQYYEKEERGRGNFPDRFSARQFPNYSSELNVNALLLGDSALYLCASSLWSGIGQPQHFGDGTRLSIL.

The J gene is TRBJ1-4, the V gene TRBV5-1; D is perhaps TRBD1 (6 bases). CDR1 is SGHRS and CDR2 is YFSETQ in the germline V gene. This CDR3 is built from 15 residues. The V end lost 0 bases, the J end lost 8 bases, and 14 bases lay between the germline ends. The DNA of the CDR3 is TGCGCCAGCAGCTTGGTAGGGGGATTTTACGAAAAACTGTTTTTT. As protein: CASSLVGGFYEKLFF.

This clone has a handful of counts. This rearrangement joins TRBV9 to TRBJ2-7; maybe TRBD2 (5 bases). Per the germline V gene, CDR1 is SGDLS and CDR2 is YYNGEE. The ends were cut back, 0 bases at V and 5 bases at J, with 15 bases in the middle. This CDR3 is built from 15 residues. The CDR3 loop is CASSVAPARENEQYF. CDR3 bases: TGTGCCAGCAGCGTAGCCCCGGCGAGGGAGAACGAGCAGTACTTC.

This rearrangement joins TRBV12-5 to TRBJ2-3; D is ambiguous. CDR1 is LGHNT, CDR2 FRNRAP, per germline. V gave up 3 bases and J gave up 0 bases, with 25 bases separating them. This CDR3 is 20 amino acids long. As DNA, the CDR3 is TGTGCTAGTGGTTTCCTTCCTTCATTGGCTAGGTCCCCTAGCACAGATACGCAGTATTTT. Translation: CASGFLPSLARSPSTDTQYF.

V usage is TRBV11-3 and J usage is TRBJ2-7; D remains unclear. Germline loops: CDR1 SGHNT, CDR2 YENEEA. The CDR3 has 14 residues. V was shortened by 3 bases and J by 0 bases, with 9 bases between the two germline ends. CDR3 region: CASSFQAGSYEQYF. The CDR3, as DNA: TGTGCCAGCAGCTTCCAGGCTGGCTCCTACGAGCAGTACTTC.

The rearrangement links TRBV6-5 to TRBJ2-1; maybe TRBD1 (5 bases). Germline CDR1 reads MNHEY; CDR2 reads SVGAGI. The CDR3 extends over 15 amino acids. V dropped 0 bases and J dropped 4 bases, with 10 bases sitting between them. CDR3 residues: CASSYSSRVYNEQFF. The DNA for the CDR3 is TGTGCCAGCAGTTACTCGTCCAGGGTTTACAATGAGCAGTTCTTC.

The rearrangement uses TRBV28 and TRBJ2-1; D gene ambiguous. The CDR3 covers 12 residues. From germline, CDR1 is MDHEN and CDR2 SYDVKM. The CDR3 region has the DNA TGTGGGGCAAGTTTATCCTACAATGAGCAGTTCTTC. This encodes CGASLSYNEQFF.

The V gene is TRBV25-1, the J gene TRBJ1-2, with D possibly matching TRBD1 (6 bases). Trimming stripped 2 bases from V and 6 bases from J, with 19 bases between. Germline assignment: CDR1 MGHDK and CDR2 SYGVNS. The CDR3 has 16 amino acids. Here the CDR3 DNA reads TGTGCCAGCAGTGAAACCCAAACAGGGATAGGGAATGGCTACACCTTC. Translating it yields CASSETQTGIGNGYTF.